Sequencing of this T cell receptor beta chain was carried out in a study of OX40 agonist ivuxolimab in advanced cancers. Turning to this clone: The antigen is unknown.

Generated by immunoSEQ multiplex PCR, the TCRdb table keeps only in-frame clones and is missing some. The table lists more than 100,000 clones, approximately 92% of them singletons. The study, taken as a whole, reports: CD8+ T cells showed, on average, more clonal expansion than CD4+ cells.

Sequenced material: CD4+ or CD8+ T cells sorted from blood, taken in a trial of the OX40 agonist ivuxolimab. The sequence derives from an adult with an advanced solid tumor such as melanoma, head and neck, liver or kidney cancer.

The DNA of the CDR3 is TGTGCCAGCAGGGGGAACAGGGGCACTGAAGCTTTCTTT. Its translation: CASRGNRGTEAFF. The chain couples TRBV6-1 to TRBJ1-1, with 7 bases matching TRBD1. J was trimmed by 4 bases and V by 6 bases; bases with no gene match: 5. The germline V gene has CDR1 MNHNS and CDR2 SASEGT. This CDR3 comprises 13 residues.